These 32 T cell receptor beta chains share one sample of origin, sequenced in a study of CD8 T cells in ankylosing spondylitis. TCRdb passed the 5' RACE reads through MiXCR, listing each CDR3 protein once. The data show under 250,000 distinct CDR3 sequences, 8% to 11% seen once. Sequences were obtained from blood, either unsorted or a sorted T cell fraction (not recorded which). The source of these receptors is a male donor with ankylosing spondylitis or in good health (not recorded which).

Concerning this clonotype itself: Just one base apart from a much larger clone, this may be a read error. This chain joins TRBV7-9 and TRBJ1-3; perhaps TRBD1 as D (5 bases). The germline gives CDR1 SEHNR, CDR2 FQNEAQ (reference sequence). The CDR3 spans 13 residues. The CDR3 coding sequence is TGTGCCAGCAGCCAGGGTGGTGGAAGCACCATATATTTT. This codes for CASSQGGGSTIYF. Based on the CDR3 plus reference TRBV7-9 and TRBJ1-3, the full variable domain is DTGVSQNPRHKITKRGQNVTFRCDPISEHNRLYWYRQTLGQGPEFLTYFQNEAQLEKSRLLSDRFSAERPKGSFSTLEIQRTEQGDSAMYLCASSQGGGSTIYFGEGSWLTVV.

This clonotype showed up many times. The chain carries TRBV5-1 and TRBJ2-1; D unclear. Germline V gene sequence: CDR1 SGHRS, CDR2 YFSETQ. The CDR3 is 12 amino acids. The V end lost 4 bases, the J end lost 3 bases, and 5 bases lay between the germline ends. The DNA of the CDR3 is TGCGCCAGCAGCCCCAACTACAATGAGCAGTTCTTC. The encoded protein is CASSPNYNEQFF.

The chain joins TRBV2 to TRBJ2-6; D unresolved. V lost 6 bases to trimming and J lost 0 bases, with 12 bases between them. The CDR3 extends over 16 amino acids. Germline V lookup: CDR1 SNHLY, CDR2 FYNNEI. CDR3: CASSVPVGSGANVLTF. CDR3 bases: TGTGCCAGCAGCGTGCCCGTGGGCTCTGGGGCCAACGTCCTGACTTTC.

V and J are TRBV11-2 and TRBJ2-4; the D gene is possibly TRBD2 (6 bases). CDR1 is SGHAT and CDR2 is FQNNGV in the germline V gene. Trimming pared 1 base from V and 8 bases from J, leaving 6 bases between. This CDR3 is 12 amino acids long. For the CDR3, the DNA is TGTGCCAGCAGCTTAGGGGGGGACATTCAGTACTTC. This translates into CASSLGGDIQYF.

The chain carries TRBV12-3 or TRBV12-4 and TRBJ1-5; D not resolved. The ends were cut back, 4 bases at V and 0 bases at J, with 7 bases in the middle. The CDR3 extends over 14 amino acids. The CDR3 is CASSYWGSNQPQHF. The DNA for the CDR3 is TGTGCCAGCAGTTACTGGGGTAGCAATCAGCCCCAGCATTTT.

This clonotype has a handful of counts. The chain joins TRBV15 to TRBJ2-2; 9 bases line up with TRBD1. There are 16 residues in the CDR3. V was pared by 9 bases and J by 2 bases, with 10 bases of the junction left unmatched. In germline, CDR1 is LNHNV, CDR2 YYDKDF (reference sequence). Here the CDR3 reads CATSHPGQGNTGELFF. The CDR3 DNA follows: TGTGCCACAAGCCACCCGGGACAGGGAAACACCGGGGAGCTGTTTTTT.

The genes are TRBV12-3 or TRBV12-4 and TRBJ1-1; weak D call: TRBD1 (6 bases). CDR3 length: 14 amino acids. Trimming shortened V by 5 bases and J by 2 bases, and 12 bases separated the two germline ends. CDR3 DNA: TGTGCCAGCAGTCACACCAGGGGAAACACTGAAGCTTTCTTT. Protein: CASSHTRGNTEAFF.

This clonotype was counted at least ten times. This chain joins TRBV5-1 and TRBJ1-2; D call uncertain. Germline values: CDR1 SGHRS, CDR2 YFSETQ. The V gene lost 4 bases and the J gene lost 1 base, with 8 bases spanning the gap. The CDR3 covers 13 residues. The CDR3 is CASSGDGNYGYTF. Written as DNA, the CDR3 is TGCGCCAGCAGCGGCGACGGTAACTATGGCTACACCTTC. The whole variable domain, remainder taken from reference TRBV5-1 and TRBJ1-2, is KAGVTQTPRYLIKTRGQQVTLSCSPISGHRSVSWYQQTPGQGLQFLFEYFSETQRNKGNFPGRFSGRQFSNSRSEMNVSTLELGDSALYLCASSGDGNYGYTFGSGTRLTVV.

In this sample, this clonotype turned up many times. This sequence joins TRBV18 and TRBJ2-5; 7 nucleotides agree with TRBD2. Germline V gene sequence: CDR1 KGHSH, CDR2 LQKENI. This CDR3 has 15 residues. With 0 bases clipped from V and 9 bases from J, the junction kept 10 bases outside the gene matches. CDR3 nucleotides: TGTGCCAGCTCACCACCGATGGGACTACCACCGGCCCAGTACTTC. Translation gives CASSPPMGLPPAQYF.

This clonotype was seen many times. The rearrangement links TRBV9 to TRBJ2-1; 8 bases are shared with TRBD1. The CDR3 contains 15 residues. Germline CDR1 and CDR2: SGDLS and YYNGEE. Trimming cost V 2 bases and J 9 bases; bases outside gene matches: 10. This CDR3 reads CASSVGTGDPSEQFF. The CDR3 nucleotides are TGTGCCAGCAGCGTCGGGACAGGAGATCCATCTGAGCAGTTCTTC. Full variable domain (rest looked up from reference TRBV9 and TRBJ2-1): DSGVTQTPKHLITATGQRVTLRCSPRSGDLSVYWYQQSLDQGLQFLIQYYNGEERAKGNILERFSAQQFPDLHSELNLSSLELGDSALYFCASSVGTGDPSEQFFGPGTRLTVL.

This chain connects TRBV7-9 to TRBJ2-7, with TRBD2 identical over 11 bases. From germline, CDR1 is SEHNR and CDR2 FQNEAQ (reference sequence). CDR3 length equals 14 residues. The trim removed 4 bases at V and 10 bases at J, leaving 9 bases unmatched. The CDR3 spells CASSSWTSGLAQYF. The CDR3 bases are TGTGCCAGCAGCTCCTGGACTAGCGGGCTAGCACAGTACTTC.

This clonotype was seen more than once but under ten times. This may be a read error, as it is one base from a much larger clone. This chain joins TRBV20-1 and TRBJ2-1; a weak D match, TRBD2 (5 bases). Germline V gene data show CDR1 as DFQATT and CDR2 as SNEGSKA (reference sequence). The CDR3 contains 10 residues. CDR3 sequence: CSTRVEEQFF. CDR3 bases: TGCAGTACTAGAGTCGAAGAGCAGTTCTTC.

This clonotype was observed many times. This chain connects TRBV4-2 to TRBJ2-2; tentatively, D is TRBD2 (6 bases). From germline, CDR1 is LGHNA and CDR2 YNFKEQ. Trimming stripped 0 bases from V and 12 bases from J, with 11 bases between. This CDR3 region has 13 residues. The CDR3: CASSQDRREKLFF. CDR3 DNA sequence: TGTGCCAGCAGCCAAGATCGGAGGGAGAAGCTGTTTTTT.

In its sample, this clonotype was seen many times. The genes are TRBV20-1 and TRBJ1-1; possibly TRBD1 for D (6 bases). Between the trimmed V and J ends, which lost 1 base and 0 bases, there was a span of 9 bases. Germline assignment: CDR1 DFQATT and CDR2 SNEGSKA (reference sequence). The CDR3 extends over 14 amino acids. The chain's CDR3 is CSARVTGLNTEAFF. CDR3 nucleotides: TGCAGTGCTAGAGTGACAGGCCTGAACACTGAAGCTTTCTTT.

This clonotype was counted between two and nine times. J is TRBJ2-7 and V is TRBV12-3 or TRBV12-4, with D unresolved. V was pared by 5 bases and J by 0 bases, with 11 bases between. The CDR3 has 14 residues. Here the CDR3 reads CASSLGSISYEQYF. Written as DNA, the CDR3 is TGTGCCAGCAGTCTAGGGTCGATCTCCTACGAGCAGTACTTC.

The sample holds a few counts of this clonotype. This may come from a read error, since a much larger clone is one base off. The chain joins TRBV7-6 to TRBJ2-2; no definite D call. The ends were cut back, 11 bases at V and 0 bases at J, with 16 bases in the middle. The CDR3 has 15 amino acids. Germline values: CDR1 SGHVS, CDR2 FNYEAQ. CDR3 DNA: TGTGCCGTCTCAGGCCAGACCGCGAACACCGGGGAGCTGTTTTTT. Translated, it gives CAVSGQTANTGELFF. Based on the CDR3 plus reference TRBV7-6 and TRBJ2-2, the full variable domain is GAGVSQSPRYKVTKRGQDVALRCDPISGHVSLYWYRQALGQGPEFLTYFNYEAQQDKSGLPNDRFSAERPEGSISTLTIQRTEQRDSAMYRCAVSGQTANTGELFFGEGSRLTVL.

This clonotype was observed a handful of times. CDR3 protein: CASSYGQGDGYTF. In DNA form, the CDR3 reads TGCGCCAGCAGTTACGGACAGGGGGATGGCTACACCTTC. The V call is TRBV5-1, the J call TRBJ1-2, with 10 bases lining up with TRBD1. CDR1 is SGHRS and CDR2 is YFSETQ in the germline V gene. Trimming cost V 5 bases and J 6 bases; bases outside gene matches: 4. The CDR3 runs to 13 residues.

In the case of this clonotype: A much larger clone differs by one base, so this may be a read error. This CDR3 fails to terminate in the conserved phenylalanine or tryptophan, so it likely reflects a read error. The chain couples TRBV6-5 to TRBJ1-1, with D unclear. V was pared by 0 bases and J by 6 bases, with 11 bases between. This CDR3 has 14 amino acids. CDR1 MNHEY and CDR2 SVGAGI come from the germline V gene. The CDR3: CASSYSVNGAEAFL. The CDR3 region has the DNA TGTGCCAGCAGTTACTCAGTGAACGGAGCTGAAGCTTTCTTA.

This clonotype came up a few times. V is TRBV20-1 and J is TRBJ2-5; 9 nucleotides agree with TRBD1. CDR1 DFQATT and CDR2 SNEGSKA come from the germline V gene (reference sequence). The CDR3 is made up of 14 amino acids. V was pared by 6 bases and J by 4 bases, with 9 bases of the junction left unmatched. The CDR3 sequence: CSAPTGGMGETQYF. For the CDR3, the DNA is TGCAGTGCGCCGACAGGGGGTATGGGAGAGACCCAGTACTTC.

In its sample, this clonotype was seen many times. CDR3 amino acids: CASSYGLAEISDTQYF. The CDR3 DNA follows: TGCGCCAGCAGCTACGGACTAGCGGAGATTTCAGATACGCAGTATTTT. The chain recombines TRBV5-1 with TRBJ2-3; 10 bases are a match to TRBD2. CDR1 and CDR2 from the germline V gene are SGHRS and YFSETQ. Trimming cost V 3 bases and J 4 bases; bases outside gene matches: 8. The CDR3 runs 16 residues. Supplemented by reference TRBV5-1 and TRBJ2-3, the full variable domain reads KAGVTQTPRYLIKTRGQQVTLSCSPISGHRSVSWYQQTPGQGLQFLFEYFSETQRNKGNFPGRFSGRQFSNSRSEMNVSTLELGDSALYLCASSYGLAEISDTQYFGPGTRLTVL.

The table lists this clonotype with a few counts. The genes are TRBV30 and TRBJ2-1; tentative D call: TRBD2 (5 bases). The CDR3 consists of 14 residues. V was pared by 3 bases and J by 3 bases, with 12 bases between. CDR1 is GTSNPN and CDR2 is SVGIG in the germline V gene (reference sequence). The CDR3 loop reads CAWRRASFYNEQFF. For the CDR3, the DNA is TGTGCCTGGAGGCGGGCTAGCTTCTACAATGAGCAGTTCTTC.

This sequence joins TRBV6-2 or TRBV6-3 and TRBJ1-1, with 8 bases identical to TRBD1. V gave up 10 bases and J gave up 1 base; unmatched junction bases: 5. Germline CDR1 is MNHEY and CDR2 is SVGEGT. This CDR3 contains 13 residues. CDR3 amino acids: CATRGTGNTEAFF. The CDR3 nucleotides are TGTGCCACCAGGGGGACAGGGAACACTGAAGCTTTCTTT.

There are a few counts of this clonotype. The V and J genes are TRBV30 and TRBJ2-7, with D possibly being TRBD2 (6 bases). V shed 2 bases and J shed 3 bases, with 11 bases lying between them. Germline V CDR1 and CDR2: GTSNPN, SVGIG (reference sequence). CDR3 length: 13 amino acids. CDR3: CAWSPGSLYEQYF. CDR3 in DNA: TGTGCCTGGAGTCCCGGGAGTCTCTACGAGCAGTACTTC. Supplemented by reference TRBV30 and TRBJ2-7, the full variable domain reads SQTIHQWPATLVQPVGSPLSLECTVEGTSNPNLYWYRQAAGRGLQLLFYSVGIGQISSEVPQNLSASRPQDRQFILSSKKLLLSDSGFYLCAWSPGSLYEQYFGPGTRLTVT.

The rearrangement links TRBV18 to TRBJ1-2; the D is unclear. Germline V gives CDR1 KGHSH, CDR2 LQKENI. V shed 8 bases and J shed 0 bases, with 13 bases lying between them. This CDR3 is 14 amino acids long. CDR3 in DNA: TGTGCCAGCGATGGTTCCCCTCCTAACTATGGCTACACCTTC. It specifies CASDGSPPNYGYTF.

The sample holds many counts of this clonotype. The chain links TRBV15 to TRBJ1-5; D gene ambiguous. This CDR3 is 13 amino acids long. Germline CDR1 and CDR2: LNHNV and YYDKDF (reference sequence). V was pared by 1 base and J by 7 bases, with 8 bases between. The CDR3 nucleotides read TGTGCCACCAGCAGAGTTCACGGGCAGCCCCAGCATTTT. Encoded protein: CATSRVHGQPQHF.

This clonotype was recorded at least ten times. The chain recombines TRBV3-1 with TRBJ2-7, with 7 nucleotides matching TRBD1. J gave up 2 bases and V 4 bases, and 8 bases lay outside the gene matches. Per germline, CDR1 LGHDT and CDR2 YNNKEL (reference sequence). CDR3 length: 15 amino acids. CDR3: CASSPAGTATYEQYF. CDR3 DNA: TGTGCCAGCAGCCCGGCCGGGACAGCCACCTACGAGCAGTACTTC.

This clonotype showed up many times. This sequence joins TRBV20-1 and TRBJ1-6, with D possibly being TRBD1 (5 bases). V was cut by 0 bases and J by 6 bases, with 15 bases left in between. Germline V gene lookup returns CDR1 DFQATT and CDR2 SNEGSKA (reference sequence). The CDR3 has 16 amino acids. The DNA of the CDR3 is TGCAGTGCTAGAGAGCCTCCGGGACTTTCTAATTCACCCCTCCACTTT. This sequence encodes CSAREPPGLSNSPLHF.

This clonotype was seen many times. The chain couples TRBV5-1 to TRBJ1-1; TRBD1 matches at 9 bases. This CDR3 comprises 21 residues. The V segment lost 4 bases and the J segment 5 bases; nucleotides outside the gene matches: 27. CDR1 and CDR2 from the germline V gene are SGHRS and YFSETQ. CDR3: CASSPRDRDLRGPSWGTEAFF. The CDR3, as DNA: TGCGCCAGCAGCCCCCGGGACAGGGACCTCCGGGGCCCCTCTTGGGGGACTGAAGCTTTCTTT.

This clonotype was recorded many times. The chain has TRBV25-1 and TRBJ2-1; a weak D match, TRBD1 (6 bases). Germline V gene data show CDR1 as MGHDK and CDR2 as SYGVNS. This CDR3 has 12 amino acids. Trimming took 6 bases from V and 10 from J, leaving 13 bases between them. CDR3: CASRAEGEEQFF. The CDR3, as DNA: TGTGCCAGCAGGGCAGAGGGGGAAGAGCAGTTCTTC.

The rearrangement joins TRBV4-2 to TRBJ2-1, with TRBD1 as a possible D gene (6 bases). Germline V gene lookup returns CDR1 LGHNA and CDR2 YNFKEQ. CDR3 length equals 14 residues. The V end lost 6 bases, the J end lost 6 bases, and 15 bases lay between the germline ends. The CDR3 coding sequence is TGTGCCAGCAGACGGGACACCCAGGGCAATGAGCAGTTCTTC. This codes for CASRRDTQGNEQFF.

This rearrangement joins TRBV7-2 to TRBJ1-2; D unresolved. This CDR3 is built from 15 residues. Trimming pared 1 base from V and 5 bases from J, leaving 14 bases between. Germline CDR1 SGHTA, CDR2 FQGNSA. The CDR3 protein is CASSLVLELRYGYTF. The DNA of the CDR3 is TGTGCCAGCAGCTTAGTATTGGAGCTCCGGTATGGCTACACCTTC.

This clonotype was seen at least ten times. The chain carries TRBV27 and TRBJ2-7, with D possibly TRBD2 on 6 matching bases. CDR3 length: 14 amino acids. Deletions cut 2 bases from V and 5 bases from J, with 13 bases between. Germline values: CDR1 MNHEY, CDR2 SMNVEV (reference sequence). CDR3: CASSLERATNEQYF. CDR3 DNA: TGTGCCAGCAGTTTAGAGCGGGCGACCAACGAGCAGTACTTC.